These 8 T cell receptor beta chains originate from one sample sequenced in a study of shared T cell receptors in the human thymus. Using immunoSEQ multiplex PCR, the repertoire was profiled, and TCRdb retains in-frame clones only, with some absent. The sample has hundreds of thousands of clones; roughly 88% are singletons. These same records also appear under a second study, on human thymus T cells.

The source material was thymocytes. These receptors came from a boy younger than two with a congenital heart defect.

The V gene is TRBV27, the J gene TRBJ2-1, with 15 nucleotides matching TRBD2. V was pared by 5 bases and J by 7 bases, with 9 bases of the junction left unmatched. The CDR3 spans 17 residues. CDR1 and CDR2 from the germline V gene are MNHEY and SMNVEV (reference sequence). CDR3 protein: CASSTGTSGRRDNEQFF. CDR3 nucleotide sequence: TGTGCCAGCAGTACCGGGACTAGCGGGAGGAGGGATAATGAGCAGTTCTTC.

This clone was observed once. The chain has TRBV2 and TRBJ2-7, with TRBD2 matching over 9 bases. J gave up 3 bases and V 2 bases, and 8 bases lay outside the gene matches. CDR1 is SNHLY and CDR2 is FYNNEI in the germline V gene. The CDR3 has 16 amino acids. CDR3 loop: CASSENRGLAIYEQYF. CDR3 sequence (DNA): TGTGCCAGCAGTGAAAATCGCGGACTAGCGATCTACGAGCAGTACTTC.

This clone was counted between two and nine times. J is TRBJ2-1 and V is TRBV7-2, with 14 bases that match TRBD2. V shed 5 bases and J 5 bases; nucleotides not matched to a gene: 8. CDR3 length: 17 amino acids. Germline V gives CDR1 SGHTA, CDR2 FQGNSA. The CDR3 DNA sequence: TGTGCCAGCAGCGTAAAAGGGACTAGCGGGAGAGACAATGAGCAGTTCTTC. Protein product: CASSVKGTSGRDNEQFF.

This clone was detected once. As DNA, the CDR3 is TGTGCCAGCAGCAATCCGGGAGTCCGGCAGTTCTTC. Translated: CASSNPGVRQFF. The V and J genes are TRBV7-3 and TRBJ2-1; TRBD2 is a possible D gene (6 bases). Germline values: CDR1 SGHTA, CDR2 FQGTGA. The CDR3 is 12 amino acids. The V and J ends lost 5 bases and 12 bases respectively, with 14 bases between them.

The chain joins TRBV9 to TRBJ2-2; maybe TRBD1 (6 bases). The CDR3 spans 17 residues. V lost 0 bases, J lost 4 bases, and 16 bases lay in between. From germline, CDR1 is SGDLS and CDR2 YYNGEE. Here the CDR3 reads CASSVECPQGLTGELFF. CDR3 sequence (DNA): TGTGCCAGCAGCGTAGAGTGCCCCCAGGGGCTCACCGGGGAGCTGTTTTTT.

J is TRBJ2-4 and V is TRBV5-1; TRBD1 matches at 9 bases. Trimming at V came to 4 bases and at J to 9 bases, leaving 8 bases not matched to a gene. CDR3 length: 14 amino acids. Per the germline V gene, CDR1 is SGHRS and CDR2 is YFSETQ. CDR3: CASSNTQGAGIQYF. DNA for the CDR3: TGCGCCAGCAGCAATACACAGGGGGCCGGCATTCAGTACTTC. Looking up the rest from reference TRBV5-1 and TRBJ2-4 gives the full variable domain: KAGVTQTPRYLIKTRGQQVTLSCSPISGHRSVSWYQQTPGQGLQFLFEYFSETQRNKGNFPGRFSGRQFSNSRSEMNVSTLELGDSALYLCASSNTQGAGIQYFGAGTRLSVL.

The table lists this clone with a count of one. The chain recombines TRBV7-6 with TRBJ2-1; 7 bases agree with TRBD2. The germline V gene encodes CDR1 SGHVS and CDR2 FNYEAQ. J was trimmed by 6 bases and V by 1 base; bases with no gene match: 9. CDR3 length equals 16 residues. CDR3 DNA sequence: TGTGCCAGCAGCTTAGTTCCGCGGGAGCGGGGCAATGAGCAGTTCTTC. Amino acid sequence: CASSLVPRERGNEQFF.

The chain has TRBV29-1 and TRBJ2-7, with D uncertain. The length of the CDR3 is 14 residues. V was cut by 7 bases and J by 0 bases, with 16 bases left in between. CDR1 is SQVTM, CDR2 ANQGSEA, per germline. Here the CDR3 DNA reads TGCAGCGCTCAAGGCAGTAGCCCCTCCTACGAGCAGTACTTC. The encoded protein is CSAQGSSPSYEQYF.